The 26 T cell receptor beta chains given below trace back to one sample, sequenced in a study of neoadjuvant anti-PD-1 for oral cavity cancer. Repertoires were generated with immunoSEQ multiplex PCR, while TCRdb's copy carries only in-frame clones and drops some. The profile shows 35,000 to 40,000 clones, around 40% of them singletons. Time point described: after neoadjuvant nivolumab, at surgical resection. The sequencing here drew on tumor tissue, taken after nivolumab (anti-PD-1) treatment. The origin of the receptors is a person between 40 and 79 years old with oral cavity squamous cell carcinoma.

For the CDR3, the DNA is TGTGCCAGCACGGTTCCAAGCAGGGTGTATTCGAGCTATGGCTACACCTTC. Translated, it gives CASTVPSRVYSSYGYTF. The genes are TRBV2 and TRBJ1-2, with D possibly TRBD1 on 5 matching bases. The CDR3 covers 17 residues. Germline-derived CDR1 and CDR2 are SNHLY and FYNNEI. V lost 7 bases to trimming and J lost 4 bases, with 25 bases between them.

This chain links TRBV6-5 with TRBJ2-1, with D unresolved. Germline V gives CDR1 MNHEY, CDR2 SVGAGI. V was pared by 2 bases and J by 10 bases, with 9 bases between. There are 12 residues in the CDR3. CDR3 in DNA: TGTGCCAGCAGTTACCCCCTTGGCGAGCAGTTCTTC. Translated, it gives CASSYPLGEQFF.

This clone came up many times. V and J are TRBV28 and TRBJ2-6, with D possibly TRBD1 on 5 matching bases. The CDR3 totals 14 residues. Germline V gives CDR1 MDHEN, CDR2 SYDVKM. The V gene lost 4 bases and the J gene lost 8 bases, with 12 bases spanning the gap. CDR3 sequence (DNA): TGTGCCAGCAGTTCCCAGGGAAAGACCAACGTCCTGACTTTC. Amino acid sequence: CASSSQGKTNVLTF. Together with reference TRBV28 and TRBJ2-6, the CDR3 gives the full variable domain: DVKVTQSSRYLVKRTGEKVFLECVQDMDHENMFWYRQDPGLGLRLIYFSYDVKMKEKGDIPEGYSVSREKKERFSLILESASTNQTSMYLCASSSQGKTNVLTFGAGSRLTVL.

This clone was seen a handful of times. The rearrangement joins TRBV5-1 to TRBJ2-5; TRBD1 might be the D (6 bases). CDR3 length: 14 amino acids. Germline values: CDR1 SGHRS, CDR2 YFSETQ. Trimming pared 0 bases from V and 2 bases from J, leaving 8 bases between. The CDR3 DNA reads TGCGCCAGCAGCTTGGAAGGACAGCAAGAGACCCAGTACTTC. Translation: CASSLEGQQETQYF.

This clone showed up just once. The chain uses TRBV27 and TRBJ2-5; TRBD2 agrees at 7 bases. Germline CDR1 and CDR2: MNHEY and SMNVEV (reference sequence). The CDR3 runs to 15 residues. V gave up 5 bases and J gave up 1 base; unmatched junction bases: 7. DNA of the CDR3: TGTGCCAGCAGTCCGTCAGCGGGATTCCAAGAGACCCAGTACTTC. Translating gives CASSPSAGFQETQYF.

This clone has more than one count but fewer than ten. The chain couples TRBV2 to TRBJ2-7; a weak D match, TRBD2 (7 bases). The CDR3 is 13 residues long. V lost 7 bases and J 4 bases, leaving 14 bases between the germline ends. Germline loops: CDR1 SNHLY, CDR2 FYNNEI. CDR3 sequence (DNA): TGTGCCAGCACAATCGGGGGGCTATACGAGCAGTACTTC. This gives the protein CASTIGGLYEQYF.

Only a few counts were recorded for this clone. The V gene is TRBV10-2, the J gene TRBJ2-7; D is unclear. This CDR3 has 13 amino acids. In germline, CDR1 is WSHSY, CDR2 SAAADI. Trimming stripped 4 bases from V and 2 bases from J, with 9 bases between. CDR3 in amino acids: CASSAAGAYEQYF. The CDR3 nucleotides read TGCGCCAGCAGTGCCGCAGGAGCCTACGAGCAGTACTTC.

In its sample, this clone ranks as medium-sized. The V call is TRBV29-1, the J call TRBJ1-1; possible D gene TRBD1, 5 bases. Germline-derived CDR1 and CDR2 are SQVTM and ANQGSEA. The CDR3 is 13 residues long. The V end was cut by 7 bases, the J end by 1 base, with 13 bases between. The CDR3 is CSAVSDRNTEAFF. CDR3 nucleotides: TGCAGCGCCGTCTCAGACAGGAACACTGAAGCTTTCTTT.

The chain uses TRBV29-1 and TRBJ2-1; no clear D. V was cut by 2 bases and J by 3 bases, with 17 bases left in between. Germline values: CDR1 SQVTM, CDR2 ANQGSEA. The CDR3 spans 16 residues. The CDR3 nucleotides are TGCAGCGTTGAATCGCTGGGTAACAGTGACTACAATGAGCAGTTCTTC. This codes for CSVESLGNSDYNEQFF.

The J gene is TRBJ2-2, the V gene TRBV5-1; 15 nucleotides line up with TRBD2. V lost 4 bases and J lost 7; bases outside the gene matches: 5. CDR1 and CDR2 from the germline V gene are SGHRS and YFSETQ. The CDR3 runs to 16 residues. The CDR3 DNA sequence: TGCGCCAGCAGCGCGGGACTAGCGGGAGGTCACGGGGAGCTGTTTTTT. It translates to CASSAGLAGGHGELFF. The variable domain in full, completed from reference TRBV5-1 and TRBJ2-2, reads KAGVTQTPRYLIKTRGQQVTLSCSPISGHRSVSWYQQTPGQGLQFLFEYFSETQRNKGNFPGRFSGRQFSNSRSEMNVSTLELGDSALYLCASSAGLAGGHGELFFGEGSRLTVL.

The chain uses TRBV5-1 and TRBJ2-1, with TRBD1 matching over 9 bases. Germline V gives CDR1 SGHRS, CDR2 YFSETQ. This CDR3 is 15 amino acids long. The V segment lost 5 bases and the J segment 8 bases; nucleotides outside the gene matches: 11. CDR3 residues: CASRIRDRVLDEQFF. In DNA, the CDR3 is TGCGCCAGCAGGATCCGGGACAGGGTATTGGATGAGCAGTTCTTC.

This chain joins TRBV4-1 and TRBJ1-4; 11 bases line up with TRBD1. The CDR3 has 18 amino acids. Trimming at V came to 0 bases and at J to 8 bases, leaving 11 bases not matched to a gene. Germline CDR1 and CDR2: MGHRA and YSYEKL. CDR3 sequence: CASSQDPGTGGFREKLFF. The CDR3, as DNA: TGCGCCAGCAGCCAAGATCCCGGGACAGGGGGTTTCCGGGAAAAACTGTTTTTT.

The chain has TRBV7-9 and TRBJ2-7; the D gene is possibly TRBD1 (7 bases). Per germline, CDR1 SEHNR and CDR2 FQNEAQ (reference sequence). This CDR3 is 15 amino acids long. Trimming took off 0 bases at V and 3 bases at J, with 12 bases between the two ends. Written as DNA, the CDR3 is TGTGCCAGCAGCTTAGCCCAGGGGGGCAACTACGAGCAGTACTTC. This sequence encodes CASSLAQGGNYEQYF.

This clone was counted only a few times. The rearrangement joins TRBV5-6 to TRBJ2-3, with TRBD2 identical over 9 bases. Germline-derived CDR1 and CDR2 are SGHDT and YYEEEE. The CDR3 length is 17 residues. Trimming at V came to 4 bases and at J to 2 bases, leaving 11 bases not matched to a gene. This CDR3 is CASSPNRLAESTDTQYF. The CDR3 DNA reads as TGTGCCAGCAGCCCAAACCGACTAGCGGAGTCCACAGATACGCAGTATTTT. Looking up the rest from reference TRBV5-6 and TRBJ2-3 gives the full variable domain: DAGVTQSPTHLIKTRGQQVTLRCSPKSGHDTVSWYQQALGQGPQFIFQYYEEEERQRGNFPDRFSGHQFPNYSSELNVNALLLGDSALYLCASSPNRLAESTDTQYFGPGTRLTVL.

The chain has TRBV14 and TRBJ1-2, with unresolved D. Germline V gene data show CDR1 as SGHDN and CDR2 as FVKESK. There are 14 residues in the CDR3. V lost 4 bases, J lost 8 bases, and 17 bases lay in between. As DNA, the CDR3 is TGTGCCAGCAGCCCCGCCAACTATCCCTTCGGCTACACCTTC. Protein product: CASSPANYPFGYTF.

This clone was counted once. The chain employs TRBV27 and TRBJ2-1, with D perhaps matching TRBD2 (6 bases). V was pared by 6 bases and J by 12 bases, with 15 bases between. CDR1 MNHEY and CDR2 SMNVEV come from the germline V gene (reference sequence). The CDR3 sequence is 12 residues long. This CDR3 is CASSPEGLRQFF. The CDR3 DNA reads as TGTGCCAGCAGCCCGGAGGGTCTACGGCAGTTCTTC.

This clone was counted a few times. The chain couples TRBV10-3 to TRBJ2-7, with 8 bases identical to TRBD1. The junction had 6 bases not matched to a gene; V was cut back by 4 bases and J by 4 bases. The germline gives CDR1 ENHRY, CDR2 SYGVKD. This CDR3 is 14 amino acids long. CDR3 residues: CAISAGDRGYEQYF. In DNA, the CDR3 is TGTGCCATCAGTGCGGGAGACAGGGGTTACGAGCAGTACTTC.

V gene TRBV6-5 combines with J gene TRBJ1-1, with 8 bases matching TRBD1. V shed 2 bases and J 5 bases; nucleotides not matched to a gene: 7. This CDR3 spans 15 amino acids. CDR1 and CDR2 (germline): MNHEY, SVGAGI. DNA for the CDR3: TGTGCCAGCAGTTACCTCAGGGGGCTAGGGACTGAAGCTTTCTTT. Translated, it gives CASSYLRGLGTEAFF.

This chain joins TRBV27 and TRBJ2-5; 8 positions match TRBD2. V shed 5 bases and J 5 bases; nucleotides not matched to a gene: 10. The length of the CDR3 is 15 residues. Germline CDR1 reads MNHEY; CDR2 reads SMNVEV (reference sequence). In nucleotides, the CDR3 is TGTGCCAGCAGTCCCGCGGGGGGTATATGGGAGACCCAGTACTTC. Translated, it gives CASSPAGGIWETQYF.

The rearrangement uses TRBV6-4 and TRBJ2-2; 7 positions agree with TRBD1. This CDR3 contains 14 residues. V dropped 4 bases and J dropped 4; count of bases not matched to a gene: 3. Germline V CDR1 and CDR2: MRHNA, SNTAGT. The CDR3 sequence is CASSAAGGTGELFF. The CDR3 bases are TGTGCCAGCAGTGCCGCAGGGGGCACCGGGGAGCTGTTTTTT.

The V and J genes are TRBV29-1 and TRBJ2-7; D unresolved. CDR3 length equals 11 residues. Germline V gives CDR1 SQVTM, CDR2 ANQGSEA. V dropped 6 bases and J dropped 5 bases, with 11 bases sitting between them. As DNA, the CDR3 is TGCAGCGTCTACGGCCTGGACGAGCAGTACTTC. This translates into CSVYGLDEQYF.

The chain couples TRBV7-8 to TRBJ1-2; the D gene is possibly TRBD1 (5 bases). Per the germline V gene, CDR1 is SGHVS and CDR2 is FQNEAQ. The V end lost 1 base, the J end lost 8 bases, and 20 bases lay between the germline ends. The CDR3 totals 16 residues. CDR3 in amino acids: CASSLEGGVEVGGYTF. The CDR3 nucleotides read TGTGCCAGCAGCTTAGAAGGAGGGGTGGAGGTTGGAGGCTACACCTTC.

The chain is built from TRBV19 and TRBJ2-7; the D gene could be TRBD1 or TRBD2 (6 bases each). The CDR3 contains 15 residues. Germline V gene data show CDR1 as LNHDA and CDR2 as SQIVND (reference sequence). The V gene lost 3 bases and the J gene lost 6 bases, with 18 bases spanning the gap. CDR3 amino acids: CASSMGGPFRSEQYF. As DNA, the CDR3 is TGTGCCAGTAGTATGGGGGGCCCGTTCCGATCCGAGCAGTACTTC.

The chain has TRBV6-6 and TRBJ1-2, with D possibly TRBD1 on 5 matching bases. The germline V gene has CDR1 MNHNY and CDR2 SVGAGI (reference sequence). Trimming took 8 bases from V and 7 from J, leaving 8 bases between them. CDR3 size: 10 residues. This CDR3 reads CASWGGGYTF. The CDR3 DNA is TGTGCCAGCTGGGGGGGTGGCTACACCTTC.

This clone has only a few counts. The chain employs TRBV7-6 and TRBJ1-3; possible D gene TRBD1, 5 bases. The V gene's germline CDR1 is SGHVS and CDR2 FNYEAQ. The V and J ends lost 5 bases and 2 bases respectively, with 16 bases between them. The CDR3 totals 16 residues. CDR3: CASSQGQGGAGNTIYF. The DNA for the CDR3 is TGTGCCAGCAGCCAAGGGCAGGGCGGCGCTGGAAACACCATATATTTT.

The chain links TRBV11-2 to TRBJ2-7, with TRBD1 matching 9 bases. J lost 3 bases, V lost 2 bases, and 8 bases had no gene match. This CDR3 region has 16 residues. CDR1 and CDR2 from the germline V gene are SGHAT and FQNNGV. CDR3 residues: CASSLSLRQGDYEQYF. The CDR3 DNA sequence: TGTGCCAGCAGCTTAAGTCTACGACAGGGGGACTACGAGCAGTACTTC.